This T cell receptor (beta chain) was obtained from a study of T cell responses to AZD1222 COVID-19 vaccine listed by TCRdb under 2021. In terms of the full investigation: Because spike-specific TCR depth and breadth did not differ between the two schedules, AZD1222 recipients who got a second dose at roughly 4 weeks were pooled with those who got a second dose at roughly 12 weeks. A total of 233 trial participants underwent TCR sequencing, of whom roughly 210 had received two doses of AZD1222 and some 25 had received two doses of the MenACWY control vaccine. Trial participants were enrolled into age subgroups of 18-55, 56-69 and 70-plus years, which contained about 150, 27 and 61 TCR-sequenced participants, respectively. What the research found in general, with its limitations: Participants were mostly white British and included more females than males, and it was suggested by the authors that clonal diversity may have been underestimated. Nearly half of unique spike-specific TCRs reportedly recognized epitopes outside regions mutated in the B.1.351 and B.1.1.7 variants. No day 14 peak-response samples were available, so repertoires were characterized only after the peak T cell response. CD4 TCRs associated with the vaccine covered the entire spike protein, and the dominant responses were in regions 160-218 and 743-854. After two AZD1222 doses, spike-specific TCR breadth and depth were significantly higher than at day 0 and than in MenACWY recipients. The 56-69-year group was small, and its depth increase did not reach significance, likely because of low power. Conclusions about previously exposed vaccinees were limited because only a handful of AZD1222 recipients were SARS-CoV-2 seropositive at baseline.

Regarding this clone: Which antigen it targets is not known. Base qualities are not at hand, and no much larger clone is one base apart.

Reading from cysteine to phenylalanine, the CDR3 counts 16 amino acids. Only CDR3 DNA is held: 48 bases, read in frame from base 1. Trimming removed 3 bases from V and 5 bases from J; the gene matches leave 3 bases unexplained. CDR1 and CDR2, looked up from the germline V gene, are SGHRS and YFSETQ. The CDR3 regions of human TCRbeta chains were subjected to immunosequencing. The original pipeline was this. Repertoire TCRs were checked for matches against a reference library of SARS-CoV-2-specific TCRs that had been generated using the MIRA antigen-specificity platform. Breadth was defined as the fraction of unique TCRs that were SARS-CoV-2-associated. Depth was defined as the fraction of total T cells that were SARS-CoV-2-associated. Using the MIRA data, each spike-specific TCR was mapped to the spike region that the TCR reacts to and placed in a CD4 or CD8 class. Log10-transformed breadth and depth values were compared by one-way ANOVA with Sidak's multiple comparisons tests. TCRdb re-hosts the immuneACCESS table, in-frame sequences only. Its copies lack some clones; in the studies checked, an unresolved V gene accounts for under half of them, and the cause for the rest is not known. D and trimming were read from the DNA, whereas the V and J calls and clone size are those reported in that table. Present in this sample are fewer than 150,000 clones, around 92% of which were seen just once. The ten most abundant clones make up 14% of the sample.

This sample's time point label indicates: baseline before first vaccination. Vaccinee samples came from UK trials COV001 and COV002, including a single-blind randomized controlled phase 2/3 trial of AZD1222 (ChAdOx1 nCoV-19) in healthy adults. Trial participant PBMC samples were collected at day 0 and day 28 after the second dose for TCRbeta chain sequencing. Sample: peripheral blood, taken on day 0 of AZD1222 vaccination. Recombination connected TRBV5-1 to TRBJ2-4; 15 middle bases align to TRBD2. The origin of this receptor is an adult in good health. The sequenced DNA is TGCGCCAGCAGCTCCAGGACTAGCGGGGGGGAAAACATTCAGTACTTC. Its amino acids are CASSSRTSGGENIQYF.